A selection of T cell receptor beta chains follows, all from one sample in a study of blood T cells in healthy people across ages. TCRdb itself ran the 5' RACE reads through MiXCR, one entry per CDR3 protein. The sample contains fewer than 900,000 distinct CDR3 sequences, about 42% of which appear only once. The sequenced sample was blood. Source of these receptors: a woman aged 60 to 75 in good health. Each CDR3 is given with its conserved first and last residue. D genes are given only for firm matches. Where a row states a size, it is once, few, many or the class of an expanded clone; other rows omit it.

J gene,V gene,clone size,D gene,CDR3 protein,CDR3 DNA
TRBJ2-4,TRBV2,.,.,CASSADRTGGNIQYF,TGTGCCAGCAGCGCAGACCGGACTGGGGGAAACATTCAGTACTTC
TRBJ2-5,TRBV10-3,many,TRBD1,CAISESRQGANRQETQYF,TGTGCCATCAGTGAGTCCCGACAGGGGGCGAACCGACAAGAGACCCAGTACTTC
TRBJ2-5,TRBV20-1,many,TRBD2,CSARDGTSIVETQYF,TGCAGTGCTAGAGATGGGACTAGCATCGTGGAGACCCAGTACTTC
TRBJ2-3,TRBV7-7,once,.,CASSLALGGTDSTDTQYF,TGTGCTAGCAGCTTAGCGCTTGGAGGAACAGACAGCACAGATACGCAGTATTTT
TRBJ2-7,TRBV20-1,.,TRBD2,CSASSPLAGFYEQYF,TGCAGTGCTAGTTCACCACTAGCGGGGTTCTACGAGCAGTACTTC
TRBJ1-3,TRBV12-3/TRBV12-4,.,.,CASSLDRVAGNTIYF,TGTGCCAGCAGTTTAGATAGGGTTGCTGGAAACACCATATATTTT
TRBJ2-5,TRBV27,few,.,CASSWSGSIRETQYF,TGTGCCAGCAGTTGGTCAGGGAGCATTAGGGAGACCCAGTACTTC
TRBJ2-1,TRBV7-6,.,.,CASSQATRGDNEQFF,TGTGCCAGCAGCCAGGCCACCAGGGGCGACAATGAGCAGTTCTTC
TRBJ2-3,TRBV9,few,.,CASSVDYGEEDTQYF,TGTGCCAGCAGCGTTGACTATGGTGAGGAAGATACGCAGTATTTT
TRBJ2-3,TRBV6-6,.,.,CASRPEREGIDTQYF,TGTGCCAGCAGACCCGAGCGTGAGGGGATAGATACGCAGTATTTT
TRBJ2-5,TRBV7-2,.,.,CASSRDKSRKTQYF,TGTGCCAGCAGCCGGGACAAGTCAAGGAAGACCCAGTACTTC
TRBJ2-3,TRBV20-1,.,.,CSARWEAGTDTQYF,TGCAGTGCTAGATGGGAGGCCGGCACAGATACGCAGTATTTT
TRBJ2-1,TRBV3-1,.,TRBD2,CASSQTSGYYNEQFF,TGTGCCAGCAGCCAAACTAGCGGGTATTACAATGAGCAGTTCTTC
TRBJ1-6,TRBV9,.,.,CASSVGAYNSPLHF,TGTGCCAGCAGCGTGGGCGCCTATAATTCACCCCTCCACTTT
TRBJ1-1,TRBV11-2,.,.,CASSLQPTEAFF,TGCGCCAGCAGCCTTCAGCCCACTGAAGCTTTCTTT
TRBJ1-5,TRBV25-1,.,.,CASSDGDQPRHF,TGTGCCAGCAGTGACGGCGATCAGCCCCGGCATTTT
TRBJ2-1,TRBV9,few,TRBD2,CASRPGTSELGEQFF,TGTGCCAGCAGACCCGGGACTAGCGAACTTGGTGAGCAGTTCTTC